Detailed here is one TCR beta chain. The antigen is undetermined. This record belongs to a study of CXCR3-negative and CXCR3-positive naive CD8 T cells. Study-wide points: Comparison of naive cells showed more hydrophobic TRB CDR3s in CXCR3-positive than in CXCR3-negative naive cells.

The CDR3 has 11 residues. In germline, CDR1 is SGHVS, CDR2 FQNEAQ. All TRB cDNA libraries came from 5' RACE performed with UMI labels. TCRdb re-called the 5' RACE reads and catalogs CDR3 proteins one per entry, DNA excluded. Recorded here are approximately 65,000 distinct CDR3 sequences; the top ten clones represent 0.71%. This TCR was recovered from a human donor in good health. Some clones in this sample may be carry-over from other donors' samples. Sample: naive CXCR3+ CD8+ T cells from blood. Subset: CD45RO-CCR7+CD27+CD95- naive CD8+ T cells expressing CXCR3 (TNR3+). The V gene is TRBV7-8, the J gene TRBJ2-4; without DNA, the TCRdb call of TRBD2 cannot be checked. CDR3 protein: CASGPSIRQYF. Using reference TRBV7-8 and TRBJ2-4 for the parts outside the CDR3, the full variable domain is GAGVSQSPRYKVAKRGQDVALRCDPISGHVSLFWYQQALGQGPEFLTYFQNEAQLDKSGLPSDRFFAERPEGSVSTLKIQRTQQEDSAVYLCASGPSIRQYFGAGTRLSVL.